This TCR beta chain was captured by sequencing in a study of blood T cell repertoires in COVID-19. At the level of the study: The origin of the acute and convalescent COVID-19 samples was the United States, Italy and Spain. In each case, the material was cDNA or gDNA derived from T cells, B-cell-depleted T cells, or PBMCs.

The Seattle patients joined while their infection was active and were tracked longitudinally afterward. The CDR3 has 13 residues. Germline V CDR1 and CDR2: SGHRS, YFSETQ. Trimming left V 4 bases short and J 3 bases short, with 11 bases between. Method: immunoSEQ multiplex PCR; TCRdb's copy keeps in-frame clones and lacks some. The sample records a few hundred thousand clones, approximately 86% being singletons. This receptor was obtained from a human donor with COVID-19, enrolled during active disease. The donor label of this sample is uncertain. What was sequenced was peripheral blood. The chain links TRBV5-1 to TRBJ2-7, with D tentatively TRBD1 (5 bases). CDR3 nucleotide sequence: TGCGCCAGCAGCCCTGACAGTTACTACGAGCAGTACTTC. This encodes CASSPDSYYEQYF.